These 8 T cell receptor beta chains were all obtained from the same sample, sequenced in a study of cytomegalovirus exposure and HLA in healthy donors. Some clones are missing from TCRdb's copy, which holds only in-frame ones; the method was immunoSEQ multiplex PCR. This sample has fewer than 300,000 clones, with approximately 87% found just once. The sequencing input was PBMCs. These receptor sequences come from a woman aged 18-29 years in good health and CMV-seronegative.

CDR3 DNA: TGTGCCAGCAGCTTGTACCTGATAATAGATTCCTACAATGAGCAGTTCTTC. This sequence encodes CASSLYLIIDSYNEQFF. The chain combines TRBV5-6 with TRBJ2-1; D uncertain. CDR3 length: 17 amino acids. Germline values: CDR1 SGHDT, CDR2 YYEEEE. V shed 1 base and J shed 1 base, with 15 bases lying between them.

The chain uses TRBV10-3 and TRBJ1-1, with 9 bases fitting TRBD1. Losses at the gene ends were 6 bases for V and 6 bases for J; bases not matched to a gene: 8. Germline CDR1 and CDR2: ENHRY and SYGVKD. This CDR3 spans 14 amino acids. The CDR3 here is CAIRALDRGAEAFF. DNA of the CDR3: TGTGCCATCAGGGCCTTGGACAGGGGCGCTGAAGCTTTCTTT.

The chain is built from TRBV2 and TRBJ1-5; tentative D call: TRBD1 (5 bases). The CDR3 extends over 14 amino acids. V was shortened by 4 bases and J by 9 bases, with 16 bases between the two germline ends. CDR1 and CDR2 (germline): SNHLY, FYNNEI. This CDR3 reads CASSGRVVFVPQHF. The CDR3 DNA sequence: TGTGCCAGCAGTGGCAGGGTGGTATTCGTGCCCCAGCATTTT. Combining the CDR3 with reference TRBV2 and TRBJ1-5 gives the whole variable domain EPEVTQTPSHQVTQMGQEVILRCVPISNHLYFYWYRQILGQKVEFLVSFYNNEISEKSEIFDDQFSVERPDGSNFTLKIRSTKLEDSAMYFCASSGRVVFVPQHFGDGTRLSIL.

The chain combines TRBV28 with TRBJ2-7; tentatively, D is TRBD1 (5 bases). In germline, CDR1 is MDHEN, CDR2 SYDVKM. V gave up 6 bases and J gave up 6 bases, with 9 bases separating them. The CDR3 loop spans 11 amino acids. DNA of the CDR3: TGTGCCAGCAGCTCGACAGCCGAGCAGTACTTC. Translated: CASSSTAEQYF.

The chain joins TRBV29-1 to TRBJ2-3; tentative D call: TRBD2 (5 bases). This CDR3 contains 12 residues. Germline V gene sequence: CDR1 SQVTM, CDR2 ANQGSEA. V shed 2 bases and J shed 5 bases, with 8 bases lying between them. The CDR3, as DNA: TGCAGCGTTGAATTCGGGAAAGATACGCAGTATTTT. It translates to CSVEFGKDTQYF.

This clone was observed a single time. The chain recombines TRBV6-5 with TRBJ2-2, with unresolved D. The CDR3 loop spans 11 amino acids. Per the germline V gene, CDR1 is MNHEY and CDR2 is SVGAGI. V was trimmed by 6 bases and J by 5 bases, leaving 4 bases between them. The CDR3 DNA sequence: TGTGCCAGCAGCTCTACCGGGGAGCTGTTTTTT. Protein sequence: CASSSTGELFF.

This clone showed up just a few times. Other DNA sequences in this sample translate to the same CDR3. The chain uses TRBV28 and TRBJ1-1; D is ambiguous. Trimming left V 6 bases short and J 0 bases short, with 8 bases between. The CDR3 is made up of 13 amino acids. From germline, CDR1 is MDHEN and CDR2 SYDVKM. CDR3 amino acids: CASRGQLNTEAFF. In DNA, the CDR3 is TGTGCCAGCAGGGGCCAGCTGAACACTGAAGCTTTCTTT.

CDR3 in amino acids: CASRASGGLDQPQHF. The CDR3 coding sequence is TGTGCCAGCAGGGCCTCAGGGGGCCTGGATCAGCCCCAGCATTTT. The chain couples TRBV28 to TRBJ1-5, with 8 positions matching TRBD1. Germline CDR1 is MDHEN and CDR2 is SYDVKM. The CDR3 length is 15 residues. Unmatched junction bases numbered 9, after V lost 6 bases and J lost 5 bases.